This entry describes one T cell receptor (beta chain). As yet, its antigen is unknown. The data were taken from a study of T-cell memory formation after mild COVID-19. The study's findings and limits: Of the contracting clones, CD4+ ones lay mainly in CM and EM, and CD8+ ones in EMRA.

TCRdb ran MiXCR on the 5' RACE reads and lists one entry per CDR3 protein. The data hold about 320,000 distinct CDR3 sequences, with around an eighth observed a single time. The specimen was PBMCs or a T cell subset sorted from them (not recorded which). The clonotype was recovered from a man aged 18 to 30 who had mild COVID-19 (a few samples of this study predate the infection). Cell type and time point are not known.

The CDR3 DNA reads as TGCAGTGCTAGAGATGGCTTCGGCTCTGGGGCCAACGTCCTGACTTTC. Amino acids: CSARDGFGSGANVLTF. This rearrangement joins TRBV20-1 to TRBJ2-6, with unresolved D. V was cut by 0 bases and J by 0 bases, with 9 bases left in between. CDR1 DFQATT and CDR2 SNEGSKA come from the germline V gene (reference sequence). This CDR3 spans 16 amino acids.